This TCR beta chain comes out of a study of cytomegalovirus exposure and HLA in healthy donors. Germline values: CDR1 SGHRS, CDR2 YFSETQ. J gave up 10 bases and V 4 bases, and 7 bases lay outside the gene matches. This CDR3 has 15 residues. The PCR used 60 Vbeta and 13 Jbeta primers. The method was immunoSEQ multiplex PCR; TCRdb's version includes in-frame clones alone and lacks a portion of them. The repertoire consists of around 190,000 clones, with around 79% occurring once and the leading ten covering 1.6%. This clone has only one observation. Sequencing was carried out using PBMCs. The chain recombines TRBV5-1 with TRBJ2-1; 14 nucleotides match TRBD2. This clonotype was sampled from a woman aged 18 to 35 in good health and CMV-seronegative. DNA of the CDR3: TGCGCCAGCAGCCGGGCGGGGACTAGCGGGGGAGAGCAGTTCTTC. It translates to CASSRAGTSGGEQFF.